What follows are 6 T cell receptor beta chains derived from one specimen sequenced in a study of identical twins. TCRdb analysed the 5' RACE reads with MiXCR anew, one entry per CDR3 protein. The sample comprises roughly 290,000 distinct CDR3 sequences, around 9.7% of which are singletons, and roughly 6.4% rests with the top ten. Another study also made use of these data, one on yellow fever vaccine responses in identical twins.

Specimen: CD8+ T cells sorted from blood. The receptor source for this set is a young woman in good health.

The genes are TRBV28 and TRBJ2-3; D possibly corresponds to TRBD2 (5 bases). The CDR3 has 15 residues. Germline lookup yields CDR1 MDHEN and CDR2 SYDVKM. V was pared by 2 bases and J by 2 bases, with 11 bases between. This CDR3 is CASSLPREITDTQYF. Written as DNA, the CDR3 is TGTGCCAGCAGTTTACCCCGGGAAATCACAGATACGCAGTATTTT.

This clonotype was observed once. This rearrangement joins TRBV3-1 to TRBJ2-1; D assignment may be TRBD1 or TRBD2 (5 bases each). Germline assignment: CDR1 LGHDT and CDR2 YNNKEL (reference sequence). This CDR3 is 17 amino acids long. V was cut by 7 bases and J by 7 bases, with 26 bases left in between. The CDR3 sequence: CASTKEVLDTLGNEQFF. In DNA form, the CDR3 reads TGTGCCAGCACCAAGGAGGTTTTGGACACCCTCGGGAATGAGCAGTTCTTC.

This clonotype was found a few times. V gene TRBV4-1 combines with J gene TRBJ2-7; TRBD2 agrees at 16 bases. This CDR3 region has 17 residues. The V gene end was trimmed by 3 bases and the J gene end by 6 bases; junction bases not matched to a gene: 8. Germline values: CDR1 MGHRA, CDR2 YSYEKL. The CDR3 reads CASSQGPGLAGGGEQYF. In DNA, the CDR3 is TGCGCCAGCAGCCAGGGTCCGGGACTAGCGGGAGGGGGCGAGCAGTACTTC.

The V gene is TRBV19, the J gene TRBJ1-5; D uncertain. Germline V gene sequence: CDR1 LNHDA, CDR2 SQIVND (reference sequence). The CDR3 contains 9 residues. Trimming removed 8 bases from V and 9 bases from J, with 5 bases in between. This CDR3 reads CASGLPQHF. The CDR3 bases are TGTGCCAGTGGGCTGCCCCAGCATTTT.

This clonotype was found many times. This sequence joins TRBV24-1 and TRBJ2-2; unclear D gene. Germline V CDR1 and CDR2: KGHDR, SFDVKD. V lost 0 bases, J lost 9 bases, and 4 bases lay in between. This CDR3 contains 12 residues. The CDR3 DNA reads TGTGCCACCAGTGATTTGGACAGGGAGCTGTTTTTT. This encodes CATSDLDRELFF.

This clonotype appeared a few times. The rearrangement links TRBV5-5 to TRBJ2-1; unclear D gene. The CDR3 has 15 amino acids. The V gene lost 0 bases and the J gene lost 3 bases, with 10 bases spanning the gap. Germline lookup yields CDR1 SGHKS and CDR2 YYEKEE (reference sequence). CDR3 sequence (DNA): TGTGCCAGCAGCTTGGTCCTGGTGGACTACAATGAGCAGTTCTTC. Amino acids: CASSLVLVDYNEQFF.